Below are 15 T cell receptor beta chains sequenced from a single sample in a study of vaccination effects on CD4 cells after COVID-19. Sequencing was preceded by expansion of antigen-specific CD4+ T cells with viral peptide pools in the ViraFEST assay. Cells that had been cultured for 9 to 10 days were the source of isolated CD4+ T cells. Confirmation by PCR established that the person had SARS-CoV-2 infection between March and December 2020. Participants each got two BNT162b2 or mRNA-1273 vaccine doses. For these TCRs, the target antigens are not known. The protocol was immunoSEQ multiplex PCR, while the TCRdb copy is restricted to in-frame clones and leaves out a portion. The top ten clones hold around 33% of a sample with around 12,000 clones, roughly 73% of them seen once. The sequences come from CD4+ T cells from PBMCs cultured with HCoV-NL63 spike peptides, collected after COVID-19 vaccination. These receptors all stem from a human donor who had a prior SARS-CoV-2 infection.

This chain connects TRBV18 to TRBJ1-3, with TRBD1 matching 8 bases. V shed 3 bases and J 0 bases; nucleotides not matched to a gene: 10. This CDR3 is 18 amino acids long. Germline assignment: CDR1 KGHSH and CDR2 LQKENI. The DNA for the CDR3 is TGTGCCAGCTCACCTCGGACAGGGCTTGGATACTCTGGAAACACCATATATTTT. Its protein is CASSPRTGLGYSGNTIYF. Variable domain in full (rest from reference TRBV18 and TRBJ1-3): NAGVMQNPRHLVRRRGQEARLRCSPMKGHSHVYWYRQLPEEGLKFMVYLQKENIIDESGMPKERFSAEFPKEGPSILRIQQVVRGDSAAYFCASSPRTGLGYSGNTIYFGEGSWLTVV.

This chain links TRBV11-2 with TRBJ2-3; weak D call: TRBD2 (6 bases). This CDR3 spans 16 amino acids. Germline lookup yields CDR1 SGHAT and CDR2 FQNNGV. With 5 bases removed from V and 1 base from J, the gap between germline ends came to 16 bases. The CDR3 bases are TGTGCCAGCAGCCACGGGTTGGTAGCGGGCACAGATACGCAGTATTTT. Translated, it gives CASSHGLVAGTDTQYF.

This chain uses TRBV11-2 with TRBJ2-7; D unclear. Deletions cut 5 bases from V and 2 bases from J, with 10 bases between. This CDR3 is built from 13 residues. The germline gives CDR1 SGHAT, CDR2 FQNNGV. The CDR3 coding sequence is TGTGCCAGCAGCGATTCAGGCACCTACGAGCAGTACTTC. Translation: CASSDSGTYEQYF.

The chain uses TRBV5-4 and TRBJ1-1; D is perhaps TRBD1 (5 bases). Trimming took 0 bases from V and 4 from J, leaving 16 bases between them. Germline CDR1 SGHNT, CDR2 YYREEE (reference sequence). CDR3 size: 16 residues. The DNA for the CDR3 is TGTGCCAGCAGCTTGGTTTCGGGAGGGGCGGGCACTGAAGCTTTCTTT. This codes for CASSLVSGGAGTEAFF.

This clone was seen only once. The chain combines TRBV6-2 or TRBV6-3 with TRBJ1-2; TRBD1 might be the D (6 bases). The CDR3 covers 15 residues. With 5 bases removed from V and 0 bases from J, the gap between germline ends came to 13 bases. Germline V gene data show CDR1 as MNHEY and CDR2 as SVGEGT. CDR3 in amino acids: CASSRQGHPNYGYTF. CDR3 coding DNA: TGTGCCAGCAGTCGTCAGGGGCATCCTAACTATGGCTACACCTTC.

This clone has a handful of counts. This chain joins TRBV7-9 and TRBJ2-1, with D perhaps being TRBD1 or TRBD2 (5 bases each). Germline CDR1 is SEHNR and CDR2 is FQNEAQ (reference sequence). V was clipped by 5 bases and J by 0 bases, with 17 bases between them. The CDR3 extends over 17 amino acids. CDR3 DNA sequence: TGTGCCAGCAGCGTCCCGAGGGGCACGAGCTCCTACAATGAGCAGTTCTTC. It translates to CASSVPRGTSSYNEQFF.

The chain links TRBV5-4 to TRBJ2-5, with D tentatively TRBD2 (5 bases). V lost 3 bases and J 1 base, leaving 13 bases between the germline ends. Germline V gene lookup returns CDR1 SGHNT and CDR2 YYREEE (reference sequence). This CDR3 comprises 15 residues. The CDR3 nucleotides are TGTGCCAGCAGCTCACTAGAACGTGCCCAAGAGACCCAGTACTTC. Its translation: CASSSLERAQETQYF.

The CDR3 region is CATSDSTGYGYTF. In DNA, the CDR3 is TGTGCCACCAGTGATTCGACAGGCTATGGCTACACCTTC. This chain joins TRBV24-1 and TRBJ1-2; D may be TRBD1 (6 bases). V dropped 2 bases and J dropped 4 bases, with 7 bases sitting between them. The CDR3 is made up of 13 amino acids. Germline assignment: CDR1 KGHDR and CDR2 SFDVKD.

The rearrangement joins TRBV5-1 to TRBJ2-3, with D maybe TRBD2 (6 bases). Trimming took off 0 bases at V and 4 bases at J, with 9 bases between the two ends. CDR3 length equals 14 residues. Germline assignment: CDR1 SGHRS and CDR2 YFSETQ. CDR3 sequence (DNA): TGCGCCAGCAGCTTGGATTGGAGGGCAGATACGCAGTATTTT. Translation gives CASSLDWRADTQYF. Combining the CDR3 with reference TRBV5-1 and TRBJ2-3 gives the whole variable domain KAGVTQTPRYLIKTRGQQVTLSCSPISGHRSVSWYQQTPGQGLQFLFEYFSETQRNKGNFPGRFSGRQFSNSRSEMNVSTLELGDSALYLCASSLDWRADTQYFGPGTRLTVL.

The chain recombines TRBV5-6 with TRBJ2-7; 10 bases line up with TRBD1. Germline V gene lookup returns CDR1 SGHDT and CDR2 YYEEEE. V gave up 5 bases and J gave up 2 bases; unmatched junction bases: 10. This CDR3 is built from 16 residues. As DNA, the CDR3 is TGTGCCAGCAGAGGGAAACCGGGACAGGGGACCTACGAGCAGTACTTC. Protein sequence: CASRGKPGQGTYEQYF.

V usage is TRBV27 and J usage is TRBJ2-3, with unresolved D. Per germline, CDR1 MNHEY and CDR2 SMNVEV (reference sequence). V was shortened by 6 bases and J by 4 bases, with 11 bases between the two germline ends. The CDR3 consists of 13 residues. The CDR3 nucleotides read TGTGCCAGCAGCTTTAACCCCCCAGATACGCAGTATTTT. Translating gives CASSFNPPDTQYF.

The genes are TRBV5-4 and TRBJ1-2; 8 bases match TRBD1. J lost 3 bases, V lost 2 bases, and 9 bases had no gene match. Germline values: CDR1 SGHNT, CDR2 YYREEE (reference sequence). The CDR3 has 16 amino acids. The chain's CDR3 is CASSFRTGSFHYGYTF. Written as DNA, the CDR3 is TGTGCCAGCAGCTTTAGGACAGGGAGTTTTCACTATGGCTACACCTTC.

This clone was seen a handful of times. J is TRBJ1-2 and V is TRBV2; D remains ambiguous. CDR1 SNHLY and CDR2 FYNNEI come from the germline V gene. CDR3 size: 12 residues. Trimming removed 4 bases from V and 7 bases from J, with 10 bases in between. The CDR3 reads CASSGPGGGYTF. As DNA, the CDR3 is TGTGCCAGCAGTGGGCCCGGCGGTGGCTACACCTTC.

The genes are TRBV18 and TRBJ1-2, with D uncertain. CDR3 length: 17 residues. The germline V and J ends were trimmed by 2 bases and 8 bases, with 24 bases remaining between them. CDR1 and CDR2 (germline): KGHSH, LQKENI. The CDR3 region is CASSPTAGPSASYGYTF. The CDR3, as DNA: TGTGCCAGCTCACCAACGGCCGGGCCCTCAGCTTCGTACGGCTACACCTTC.

This clone is a singleton in its sample. The rearrangement joins TRBV5-1 to TRBJ1-4; TRBD1 might be the D (6 bases). Per the germline V gene, CDR1 is SGHRS and CDR2 is YFSETQ. There are 15 residues in the CDR3. The ends were cut back, 4 bases at V and 0 bases at J, with 10 bases in the middle. The DNA of the CDR3 is TGCGCCAGCAGCCCGGAGGGGGCAACTAATGAAAAACTGTTTTTT. This translates into CASSPEGATNEKLFF.